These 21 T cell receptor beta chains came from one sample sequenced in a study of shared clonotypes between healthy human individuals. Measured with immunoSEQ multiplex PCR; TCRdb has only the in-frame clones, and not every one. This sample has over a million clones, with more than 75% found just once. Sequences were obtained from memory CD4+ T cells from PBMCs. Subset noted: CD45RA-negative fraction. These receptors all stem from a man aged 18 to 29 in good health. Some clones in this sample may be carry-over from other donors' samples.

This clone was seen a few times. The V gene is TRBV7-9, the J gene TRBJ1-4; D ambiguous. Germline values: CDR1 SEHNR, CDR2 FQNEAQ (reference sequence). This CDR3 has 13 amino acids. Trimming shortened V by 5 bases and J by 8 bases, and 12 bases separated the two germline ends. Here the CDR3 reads CASSRVSGEKLFF. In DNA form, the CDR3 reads TGTGCCAGCAGCCGCGTATCGGGGGAAAAACTGTTTTTT. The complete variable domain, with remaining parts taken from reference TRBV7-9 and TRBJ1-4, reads DTGVSQNPRHKITKRGQNVTFRCDPISEHNRLYWYRQTLGQGPEFLTYFQNEAQLEKSRLLSDRFSAERPKGSFSTLEIQRTEQGDSAMYLCASSRVSGEKLFFGSGTQLSVL.

The chain's CDR3 is CASRGTGGTGELFF. CDR3 nucleotides: TGTGCCAGCAGGGGGACAGGGGGCACCGGGGAGCTGTTTTTT. J is TRBJ2-2 and V is TRBV2; TRBD1 matches at 11 bases. The V gene's germline CDR1 is SNHLY and CDR2 FYNNEI. V was clipped by 6 bases and J by 4 bases; unmatched bases: 1. The CDR3 has 14 residues.

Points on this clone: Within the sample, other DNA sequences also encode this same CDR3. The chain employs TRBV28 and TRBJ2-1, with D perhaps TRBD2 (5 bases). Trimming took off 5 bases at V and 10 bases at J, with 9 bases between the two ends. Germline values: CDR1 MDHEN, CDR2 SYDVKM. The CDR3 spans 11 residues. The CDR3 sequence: CASSPRLEQFF. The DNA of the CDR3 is TGTGCCAGCAGTCCCCGACTAGAGCAGTTCTTC.

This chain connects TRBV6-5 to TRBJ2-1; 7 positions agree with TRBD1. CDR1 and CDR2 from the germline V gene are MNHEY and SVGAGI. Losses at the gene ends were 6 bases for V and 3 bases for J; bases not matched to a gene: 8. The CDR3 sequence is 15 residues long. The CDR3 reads CASRSPGQSYNEQFF. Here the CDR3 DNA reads TGTGCCAGCAGATCCCCGGGACAGAGCTACAATGAGCAGTTCTTC.

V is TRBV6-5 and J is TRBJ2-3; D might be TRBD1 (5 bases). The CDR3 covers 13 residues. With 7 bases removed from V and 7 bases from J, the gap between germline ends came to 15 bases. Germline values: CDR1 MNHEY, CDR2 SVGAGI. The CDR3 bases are TGTGCCAGCACCCAACCAGGGTCCAATACGCAGTATTTT. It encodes CASTQPGSNTQYF.

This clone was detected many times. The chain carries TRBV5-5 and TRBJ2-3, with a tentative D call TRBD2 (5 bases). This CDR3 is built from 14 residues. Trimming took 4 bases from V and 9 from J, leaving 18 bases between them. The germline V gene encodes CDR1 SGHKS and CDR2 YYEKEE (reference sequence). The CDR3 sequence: CASSLIYLAGTQYF. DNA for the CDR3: TGTGCCAGCAGCCTTATTTACTTGGCGGGCACGCAGTATTTT.

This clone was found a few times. This CDR3 is CASSASPGLRTDTQYF. The CDR3 nucleotides are TGTGCCAGCAGTGCTTCCCCGGGACTCCGCACAGATACGCAGTATTTT. V is TRBV2 and J is TRBJ2-3; perhaps TRBD2 as D (6 bases). The CDR3 is made up of 16 amino acids. V gave up 4 bases and J gave up 1 base, with 15 bases separating them. CDR1 is SNHLY, CDR2 FYNNEI, per germline.

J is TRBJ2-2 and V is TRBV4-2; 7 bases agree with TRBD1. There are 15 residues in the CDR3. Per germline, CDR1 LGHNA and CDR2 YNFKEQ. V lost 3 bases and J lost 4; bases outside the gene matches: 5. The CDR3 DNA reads TGTGCCAGCAGCCAGACCCCAGGGGGCACCGGGGAGCTGTTTTTT. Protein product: CASSQTPGGTGELFF.

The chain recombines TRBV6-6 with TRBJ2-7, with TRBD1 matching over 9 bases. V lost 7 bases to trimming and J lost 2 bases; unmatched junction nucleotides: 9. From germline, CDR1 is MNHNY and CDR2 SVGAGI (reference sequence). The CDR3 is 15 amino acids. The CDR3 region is CASTPGTGKPYEQYF. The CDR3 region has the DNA TGTGCCAGCACCCCAGGGACAGGGAAACCCTACGAGCAGTACTTC.

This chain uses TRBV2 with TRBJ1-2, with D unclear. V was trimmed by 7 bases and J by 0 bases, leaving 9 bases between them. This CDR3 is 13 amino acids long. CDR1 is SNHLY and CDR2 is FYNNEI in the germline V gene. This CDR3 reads CASTGESNYGYTF. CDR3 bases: TGTGCCAGCACTGGGGAATCTAACTATGGCTACACCTTC.

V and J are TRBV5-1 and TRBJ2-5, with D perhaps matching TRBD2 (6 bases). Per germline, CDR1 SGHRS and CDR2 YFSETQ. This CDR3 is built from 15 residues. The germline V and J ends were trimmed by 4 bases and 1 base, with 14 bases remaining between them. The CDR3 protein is CASSPVAGTQETQYF. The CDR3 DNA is TGCGCCAGCAGCCCTGTGGCGGGGACCCAAGAGACCCAGTACTTC.

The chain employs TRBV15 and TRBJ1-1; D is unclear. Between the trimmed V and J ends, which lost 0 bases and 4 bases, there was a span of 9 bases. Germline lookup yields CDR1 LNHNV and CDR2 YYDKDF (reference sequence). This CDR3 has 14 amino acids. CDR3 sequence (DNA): TGTGCCACCAGCAGAGAAAGACCGCTCACTGAAGCTTTCTTT. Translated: CATSRERPLTEAFF.

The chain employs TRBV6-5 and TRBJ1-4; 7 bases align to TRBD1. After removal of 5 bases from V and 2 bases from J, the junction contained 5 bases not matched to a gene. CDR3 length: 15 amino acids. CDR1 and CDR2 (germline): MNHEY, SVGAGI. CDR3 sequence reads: CASSRQTGTNEKLFF. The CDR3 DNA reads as TGTGCCAGCAGTAGGCAGACAGGGACTAATGAAAAACTGTTTTTT.

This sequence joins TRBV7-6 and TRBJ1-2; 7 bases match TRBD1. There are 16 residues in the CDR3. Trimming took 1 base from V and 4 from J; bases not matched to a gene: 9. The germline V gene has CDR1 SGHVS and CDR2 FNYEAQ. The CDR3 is CASSLGTGVLGYGYTF. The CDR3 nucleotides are TGTGCCAGCAGCTTAGGAACAGGGGTCCTTGGCTATGGCTACACCTTC.

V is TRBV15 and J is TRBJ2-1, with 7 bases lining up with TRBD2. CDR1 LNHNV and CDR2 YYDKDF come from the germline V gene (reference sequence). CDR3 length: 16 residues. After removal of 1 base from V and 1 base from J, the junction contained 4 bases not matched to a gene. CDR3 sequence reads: CATSRVAGPSYNEQFF. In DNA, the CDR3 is TGTGCCACCAGCAGAGTAGCGGGCCCTTCCTACAATGAGCAGTTCTTC.

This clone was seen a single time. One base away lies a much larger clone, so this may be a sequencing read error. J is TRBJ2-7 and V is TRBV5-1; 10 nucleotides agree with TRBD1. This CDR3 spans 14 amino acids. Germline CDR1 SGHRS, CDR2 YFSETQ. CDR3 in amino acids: CASSFSDRGHEQHF. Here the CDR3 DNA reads TGCGCCAGCAGCTTTTCAGACAGGGGGCACGAGCAGCACTTC.

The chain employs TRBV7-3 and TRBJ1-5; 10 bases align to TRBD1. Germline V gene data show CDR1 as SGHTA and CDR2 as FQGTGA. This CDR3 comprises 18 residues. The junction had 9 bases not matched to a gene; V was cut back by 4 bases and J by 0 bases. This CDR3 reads CASSSPGQGTYSNQPQHF. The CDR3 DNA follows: TGTGCCAGCAGCTCCCCGGGACAGGGGACGTATAGCAATCAGCCCCAGCATTTT.

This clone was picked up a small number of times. As DNA, the CDR3 is TGTGCCAGCAGCCGCACAGGGGGCGCAGATACGCAGTATTTT. Its protein product is CASSRTGGADTQYF. This chain links TRBV28 with TRBJ2-3; the match to TRBD1 covers 9 bases. CDR1 is MDHEN, CDR2 SYDVKM, per germline. The CDR3 length is 14 residues. V shed 6 bases, J shed 4 bases, and the junction held 5 bases outside the gene matches.

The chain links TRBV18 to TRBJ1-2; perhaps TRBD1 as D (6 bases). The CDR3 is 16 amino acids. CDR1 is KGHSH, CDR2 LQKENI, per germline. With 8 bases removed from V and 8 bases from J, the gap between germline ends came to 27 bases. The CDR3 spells CASRALEGGLQRGYTF. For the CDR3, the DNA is TGTGCCAGCCGAGCCCTCGAGGGGGGTCTCCAGAGGGGCTACACCTTC.

CDR3 in DNA: TGTGCCAGCAGTTACTGGGGGCTCAGGACCTACAATGAGCAGTTCTTC. This encodes CASSYWGLRTYNEQFF. This chain links TRBV6-5 with TRBJ2-1; D possibly corresponds to TRBD1 (6 bases). CDR1 and CDR2 (germline): MNHEY, SVGAGI. Trimming took off 1 base at V and 2 bases at J, with 12 bases between the two ends. The CDR3 has 16 amino acids.

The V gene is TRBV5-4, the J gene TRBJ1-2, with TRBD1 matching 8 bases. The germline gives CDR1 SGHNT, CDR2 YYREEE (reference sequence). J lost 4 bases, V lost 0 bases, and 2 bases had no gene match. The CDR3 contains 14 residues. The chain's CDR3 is CASSLAGQVYGYTF. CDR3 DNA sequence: TGTGCCAGCAGCTTGGCGGGACAGGTCTATGGCTACACCTTC.